This paragraph covers one T cell receptor (beta chain) sequence. Its antigen has not been determined. Base qualities are not at hand, and no much larger clone is one base apart. The data were taken from a study of T cell responses to AZD1222 COVID-19 vaccine (dated by TCRdb to the early 2020s). Regarding the research as a whole: AZD1222 recipients given second doses at about 4 weeks or at about 12 weeks were pooled, since spike-specific TCR depth and breadth were not found to differ between the two schedules. A total of over 230 trial participants underwent TCR sequencing, of whom some 200 had received two doses of AZD1222 and approximately 26 had received two doses of the MenACWY control vaccine. Trial participants were enrolled by age into 18-55, 56-69 and 70-plus year subgroups, with roughly 150, 30 and 60 TCR-sequenced participants respectively. Broad study findings and their caveats: Conclusions about previously exposed vaccinees are limited because only a handful of AZD1222 recipients were SARS-CoV-2 seropositive at baseline. No day 14 peak-response samples were available, so repertoires were characterized only after the peak T cell response. After two AZD1222 doses, both the breadth and the depth of spike-specific TCRs were significantly higher than at day 0 and than in MenACWY recipients. Participants were mostly white British and included more females than males, and it was suggested by the authors that clonal diversity may have been underestimated. Epitopes outside the regions mutated in the B.1.351 and B.1.1.7 variants were reportedly recognized by nearly half of the unique spike-specific TCRs. The 56-69-year group was small, and its depth increase did not reach significance, likely because of low power. CD4 TCRs associated with the vaccine covered the entire spike protein, and the dominant responses were in regions 160-218 and 743-854.

The time point label corresponds to: baseline before first vaccination. Vaccinee samples were obtained from the UK trials COV001 and COV002, which included a single-blind randomized controlled phase 2/3 trial of AZD1222 (ChAdOx1 nCoV-19) in healthy adults. For TCRbeta chain sequencing, PBMC samples were collected from trial participants at day 0 and at day 28 after the second dose. The CDR3 regions of human TCRbeta chains were subjected to immunosequencing. For the original study's pipeline: Repertoire TCRs were matched against a reference library of SARS-CoV-2-specific TCRs generated with the MIRA antigen-specificity platform. Breadth was defined as the fraction of unique TCRs that were SARS-CoV-2-associated, and depth was defined as the fraction of total T cells that were SARS-CoV-2-associated. Using the MIRA data, every spike-specific TCR was mapped to the spike region that the TCR reacted to and assigned to either a CD4 or a CD8 class. Log10-transformed breadth and depth values were compared by one-way ANOVA with Sidak's multiple comparisons tests. TCRdb took over this immuneACCESS table, retaining in-frame rearrangements with V and J assigned. Such tables are incomplete; in checked studies, under half of the missing clones stem from an unresolved V gene, and the remainder is unexplained. V, J and clone size are those of that table, while D and trimming were read from the DNA. The sample table records fewer than 150,000 clones; around nine tenths of these occur just once. Around 4.5% of the sample rests with the top ten.

The sequence came from an adult in good health. The sequencing here drew on peripheral blood, taken on day 0 of AZD1222 vaccination.

The CDR3 corresponds to CAGTRDWGRGLEKLFF. The DNA reads as follows: TGTGCCGGCACAAGGGATTGGGGCAGGGGGCTGGAAAAACTGTTTTTT. The sequence is built from TRBV7-7 and TRBJ1-4, with 8 central nucleotides matching TRBD1. The CDR3 sequence holds 16 residues, the cysteine and phenylalanine included. Just the 48-base CDR3 DNA is kept, in frame starting at base 1. From a lookup of the germline V gene (reference sequence), CDR1 and CDR2 are SSHAT and FNYEAQ. Trimming accounts for 11 bases at V and 8 bases at J, while the number of junction bases matched to no gene is 19.